A selection of T cell receptor beta chains follows, all from one sample in a study of PD-1 blockade in classical Hodgkin lymphoma. Assay used: immunoSEQ multiplex PCR; TCRdb lists only in-frame clones, some missing. Here the sample spans just under 100,000 clones, approximately 88% being singletons. The sample in question was peripheral blood mononuclear cells (PBMCs), obtained at baseline. The origin of the receptors is a human donor with classical Hodgkin lymphoma. CDR3s leave out the opening cysteine and the closing phenylalanine or tryptophan. Each record gives: CDR3 protein, V gene.

SVFERMNTGELF TRBV29-1
AWVGTSGRRTGGTQY TRBV30
ASSNGGQKNEQY TRBV19
ASSLDPLAGGEGEQF TRBV27
ASSAGTGPYGYT TRBV9
ASSSQGGLAGLGLY TRBV7-2
ASSLGRRIAYGYT TRBV7-8
ASSQLGTGGELF TRBV4-2
ASSRGVSRGGETQY TRBV19
ASSIVQGRRGYT TRBV19
ASSSARLAGSSYEQY TRBV28
ASSMGTDTQY TRBV19
ASSQIRRAGEKVANTGELF TRBV4-1
ASSIANIQY TRBV19
ASSLVGDEQY TRBV7-2
ASSPSGGRGETQY TRBV28
ASSPLPGPISAQH TRBV18
ASSSLGDSETQY TRBV25-1
ASSQTGAVANVLT TRBV7-2
ASSSQDNYGYT TRBV6-1
ASSLNRGHFEQY TRBV7-9
ASSEYVGRGAHYGYT TRBV6-1
ASRVGVTGNQPQH TRBV5-1
ASSIQGAGETQY TRBV5-1